These 21 T cell receptor beta chains came from one sample sequenced in a study of shared clonotypes between healthy human individuals. In the naive CD8 group, cells lacked CD45RO and were positively selected for CCR7, so terminally differentiated effector memory CD45RA+ cells were left out. The assay was immunoSEQ multiplex PCR, and TCRdb's table has in-frame clones only and misses some. The table lists some 1,900,000 clones, around 96% of them singletons. The sequenced material came from naive CD8+ T cells sorted from blood. The receptor source for this set is a man between 18 and 35 years old in good health.

V gene TRBV7-9 combines with J gene TRBJ1-1; 7 nucleotides align to TRBD1. The CDR3 extends over 13 amino acids. Germline V gene data show CDR1 as SEHNR and CDR2 as FQNEAQ (reference sequence). V trimming: 5 bases; J trimming: 10 bases; junction bases outside the gene matches: 10. CDR3 region: CASSPNTGDGAFF. The CDR3 region has the DNA TGTGCCAGCAGCCCTAATACAGGGGATGGAGCTTTCTTT. Full variable domain (rest looked up from reference TRBV7-9 and TRBJ1-1): DTGVSQNPRHKITKRGQNVTFRCDPISEHNRLYWYRQTLGQGPEFLTYFQNEAQLEKSRLLSDRFSAERPKGSFSTLEIQRTEQGDSAMYLCASSPNTGDGAFFGQGTRLTVV.

As regards this clone: Other DNA sequences within the sample encode an identical CDR3. The chain employs TRBV28 and TRBJ2-2, with 7 bases aligning to TRBD1. The V and J ends lost 3 bases and 0 bases, in that order; junction bases with no gene match: 1. The germline V gene has CDR1 MDHEN and CDR2 SYDVKM. The CDR3 loop spans 15 amino acids. Here the CDR3 DNA reads TGTGCCAGCAGTTTGACAGGGACGAACACCGGGGAGCTGTTTTTT. Amino acids: CASSLTGTNTGELFF.

The chain employs TRBV9 and TRBJ2-1, with D uncertain. CDR1 is SGDLS and CDR2 is YYNGEE in the germline V gene. Trimming took 2 bases from V and 7 from J, leaving 13 bases between them. The CDR3 sequence is 14 residues long. CDR3 loop: CASSVEQTANEQFF. Here the CDR3 DNA reads TGTGCCAGCAGCGTCGAACAGACCGCTAATGAGCAGTTCTTC.

The V gene is TRBV21-1, the J gene TRBJ1-3; TRBD1 was called by the table and not checked on the DNA. TRBV21-1 is marked as a pseudogene. This CDR3 comprises 16 residues. The CDR3: CASSKFQGAPGNTIYF. In nucleotides, the CDR3 is TGTGCCAGCAGCAAATTCCAGGGGGCTCCTGGAAACACCATATATTTT.

The rearrangement links TRBV11-2 to TRBJ2-5, with D perhaps TRBD2 (5 bases). The ends were cut back, 4 bases at V and 0 bases at J, with 12 bases in the middle. The CDR3 extends over 15 amino acids. The V gene's germline CDR1 is SGHAT and CDR2 FQNNGV. CDR3 bases: TGTGCCAGCAGCTCCCGTCCAGCGGACCAAGAGACCCAGTACTTC. It is translated as CASSSRPADQETQYF. Filled out from reference TRBV11-2 and TRBJ2-5, the complete variable domain reads EAGVAQSPRYKIIEKRQSVAFWCNPISGHATLYWYQQILGQGPKLLIQFQNNGVVDDSQLPKDRFSAERLKGVDSTLKIQPAKLEDSAVYLCASSSRPADQETQYFGPGTRLLVL.

This clone was counted a single time. The chain employs TRBV28 and TRBJ2-5, with a tentative D call TRBD1 (5 bases). CDR1 and CDR2 (germline): MDHEN, SYDVKM. The V end was cut by 5 bases, the J end by 5 bases, with 21 bases between. This CDR3 contains 16 residues. The CDR3 coding sequence is TGTGCCAGCAGTGATGACAGCCTAAACTTTCTCGAGACCCAGTACTTC. Translation: CASSDDSLNFLETQYF.

The genes are TRBV15 and TRBJ2-2, with a tentative D call TRBD2 (6 bases). Between the trimmed V and J ends, which lost 0 bases and 0 bases, there was a span of 11 bases. The germline V gene has CDR1 LNHNV and CDR2 YYDKDF (reference sequence). The CDR3 is 17 amino acids. The CDR3 region is CATSRDLPGANTGELFF. The CDR3 coding sequence is TGTGCCACCAGCAGAGATCTACCGGGAGCGAACACCGGGGAGCTGTTTTTT. The entire variable domain, with the rest obtained from reference TRBV15 and TRBJ2-2, is as follows: DAMVIQNPRYQVTQFGKPVTLSCSQTLNHNVMYWYQQKSSQAPKLLFHYYDKDFNNEADTPDNFQSRRPNTSFCFLDIRSPGLGDTAMYLCATSRDLPGANTGELFFGEGSRLTVL.

This chain joins TRBV12-2 and TRBJ1-4. TRBV12-2 is listed as a pseudogene. The CDR3 consists of 16 residues. The CDR3 bases are TGTGCAAGTCGCTTAACGAGGACCTCAACTAATGAAAAACTGTTTTTT. Encoded protein: CASRLTRTSTNEKLFF.

The V and J genes are TRBV12-5 and TRBJ2-5; a possible D gene is TRBD1 (6 bases). This CDR3 comprises 11 residues. V lost 5 bases, J lost 9 bases, and 10 bases lay in between. Looked up from germline, CDR1 is LGHNT and CDR2 is FRNRAP. In DNA form, the CDR3 reads TGTGCTAGTGGTCAGGACAGAGCCCAGTACTTC. Translation gives CASGQDRAQYF. The entire variable domain, with the rest obtained from reference TRBV12-5 and TRBJ2-5, is as follows: DARVTQTPRHKVTEMGQEVTMRCQPILGHNTVFWYRQTMMQGLELLAYFRNRAPLDDSGMPKDRFSAEMPDATLATLKIQPSEPRDSAVYFCASGQDRAQYFGPGTRLLVL.

This clone was seen once. The chain employs TRBV4-1 and TRBJ2-7; 11 bases line up with TRBD2. The CDR3 extends over 17 amino acids. Germline-derived CDR1 and CDR2 are MGHRA and YSYEKL. Trimming took 4 bases from V and 6 from J; bases not matched to a gene: 14. CDR3 DNA: TGCGCCAGCAGCCTTAACTTAGCGGGAGGGCCCTCCGCCGAGCAGTACTTC. Amino acid sequence: CASSLNLAGGPSAEQYF.

Points on this clone: Additional DNA sequences in this sample encode the identical CDR3. J is TRBJ2-7 and V is TRBV4-1, with 7 bases that match TRBD1. V was clipped by 4 bases and J by 2 bases; unmatched bases: 5. CDR1 and CDR2 (germline): MGHRA, YSYEKL. The CDR3 runs to 14 residues. In nucleotides, the CDR3 is TGCGCCAGCAGCCCATTACAGGGGACCTACGAGCAGTACTTC. Translating gives CASSPLQGTYEQYF.

V is TRBV7-9 and J is TRBJ1-5, with TRBD1 as a possible D gene (5 bases). This CDR3 is built from 13 residues. Trimming cost V 4 bases and J 9 bases, with 13 bases left between them. Germline V gene data show CDR1 as SEHNR and CDR2 as FQNEAQ (reference sequence). The CDR3 spells CASSSGPVGPQHF. CDR3 nucleotides: TGTGCCAGCAGCTCGGGGCCCGTTGGGCCCCAGCATTTT.

V gene TRBV5-6 combines with J gene TRBJ1-2, with 7 bases aligning to TRBD1. The CDR3 extends over 16 amino acids. J was trimmed by 4 bases and V by 3 bases; bases with no gene match: 12. Germline V gives CDR1 SGHDT, CDR2 YYEEEE. CDR3 coding DNA: TGTGCCAGCAGCTCGGTATCACAGGGGACCCTCTATGGCTACACCTTC. Encoded protein: CASSSVSQGTLYGYTF.

The chain couples TRBV19 to TRBJ2-1, with 14 bases fitting TRBD2. This CDR3 contains 17 residues. Germline values: CDR1 LNHDA, CDR2 SQIVND (reference sequence). After removal of 6 bases from V and 2 bases from J, the junction contained 6 bases not matched to a gene. CDR3 coding DNA: TGTGCCAGTAGCCGGACTAGCGGGGGGCCGACCTACAATGAGCAGTTCTTC. Amino acids: CASSRTSGGPTYNEQFF.

As concerns this clone: Within the sample, other DNA sequences also encode this same CDR3. V is TRBV29-1 and J is TRBJ1-1; D call uncertain. The CDR3 extends over 12 amino acids. In germline, CDR1 is SQVTM, CDR2 ANQGSEA. V lost 4 bases, J lost 1 base, and 7 bases lay in between. The CDR3 protein is CSVVEGNTEAFF. The CDR3, as DNA: TGCAGCGTTGTTGAAGGGAACACTGAAGCTTTCTTT.

The chain uses TRBV27 and TRBJ1-2, with a possible D match to TRBD1 (6 bases). V was cut by 4 bases and J by 4 bases, with 10 bases left in between. Germline V gene sequence: CDR1 MNHEY, CDR2 SMNVEV (reference sequence). The CDR3 is made up of 13 amino acids. CDR3 amino acids: CASSSTGPYGYTF. Written as DNA, the CDR3 is TGTGCCAGCAGTTCGACAGGTCCCTATGGCTACACCTTC.

This chain joins TRBV5-6 and TRBJ2-1; no firm D call. Looked up from germline, CDR1 is SGHDT and CDR2 is YYEEEE. Trimming removed 1 base from V and 0 bases from J, with 17 bases in between. The CDR3 consists of 18 residues. The CDR3 DNA follows: TGTGCCAGCAGCTTGAACGCCCTAAGGCTCAGCTCCTACAATGAGCAGTTCTTC. Encoded protein: CASSLNALRLSSYNEQFF.

This clone occurred once. The sample contains more than one DNA sequence encoding this CDR3. For the CDR3, the DNA is TGTGCCAGCAGCCAAAACAATGAGCAGTTCTTC. It yields the protein CASSQNNEQFF. V usage is TRBV11-2 and J usage is TRBJ2-1, with D uncertain. V was shortened by 5 bases and J by 5 bases, with 4 bases between the two germline ends. The CDR3 is 11 residues long. Germline V gene sequence: CDR1 SGHAT, CDR2 FQNNGV.

V and J are TRBV30 and TRBJ2-1; D is perhaps TRBD1 or TRBD2 (5 bases each). In germline, CDR1 is GTSNPN, CDR2 SVGIG (reference sequence). The CDR3 contains 14 residues. CDR3 DNA: TGTGGAGTAGGGACGGAGAACTATTACAATGAGCAGTTCTTC. Protein product: CGVGTENYYNEQFF.

This rearrangement joins TRBV19 to TRBJ2-7; D uncertain. There are 15 residues in the CDR3. Germline V lookup: CDR1 LNHDA, CDR2 SQIVND (reference sequence). V shed 3 bases and J shed 2 bases, with 14 bases lying between them. The CDR3: CASSIKASDPYEQYF. The CDR3 DNA reads TGTGCCAGTAGTATCAAGGCGTCAGACCCCTACGAGCAGTACTTC.

The chain joins TRBV7-8 to TRBJ1-1; D gene uncertain. Trimming took off 2 bases at V and 3 bases at J, with 13 bases between the two ends. CDR3 length: 15 residues. Germline V CDR1 and CDR2: SGHVS, FQNEAQ. CDR3 coding DNA: TGTGCCAGCAGCTTATATAGGGATTTGGACACTGAAGCTTTCTTT. It translates to CASSLYRDLDTEAFF.